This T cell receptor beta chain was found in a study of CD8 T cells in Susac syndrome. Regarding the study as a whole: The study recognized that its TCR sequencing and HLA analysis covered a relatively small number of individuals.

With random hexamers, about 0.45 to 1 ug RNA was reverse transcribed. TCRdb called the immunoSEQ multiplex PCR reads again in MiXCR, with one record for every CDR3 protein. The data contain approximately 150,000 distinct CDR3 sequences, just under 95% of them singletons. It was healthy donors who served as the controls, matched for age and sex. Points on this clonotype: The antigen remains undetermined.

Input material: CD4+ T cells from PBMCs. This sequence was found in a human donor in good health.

The CDR3 here is CASSQEESSTDTQYF. For the CDR3, the DNA is TGCGCCAGCAGCCAAGAGGAGAGCAGCACAGATACGCAGTATTTT. The rearrangement links TRBV4-1 to TRBJ2-3, with D uncertain. V lost 0 bases, J lost 0 bases, and 7 bases lay in between. The CDR3 sequence is 15 residues long. The germline V gene encodes CDR1 MGHRA and CDR2 YSYEKL.